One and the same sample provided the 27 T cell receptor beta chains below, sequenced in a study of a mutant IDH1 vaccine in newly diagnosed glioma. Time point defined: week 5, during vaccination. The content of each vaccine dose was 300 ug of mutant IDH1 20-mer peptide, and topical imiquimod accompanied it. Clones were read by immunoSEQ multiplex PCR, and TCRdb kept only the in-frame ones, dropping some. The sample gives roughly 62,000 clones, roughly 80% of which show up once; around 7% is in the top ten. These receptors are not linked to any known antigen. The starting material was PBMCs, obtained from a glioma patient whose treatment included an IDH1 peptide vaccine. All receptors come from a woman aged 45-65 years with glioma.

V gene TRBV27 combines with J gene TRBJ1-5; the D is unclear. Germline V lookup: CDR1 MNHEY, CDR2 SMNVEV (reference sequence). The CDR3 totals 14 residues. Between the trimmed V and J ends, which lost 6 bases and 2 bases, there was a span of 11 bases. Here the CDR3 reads CASSLGIRNQPQHF. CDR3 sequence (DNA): TGTGCCAGCAGCCTAGGGATCCGCAATCAGCCCCAGCATTTT.

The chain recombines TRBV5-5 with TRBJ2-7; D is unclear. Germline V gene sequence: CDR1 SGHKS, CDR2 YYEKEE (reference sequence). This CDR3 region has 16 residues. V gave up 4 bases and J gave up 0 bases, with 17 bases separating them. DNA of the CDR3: TGTGCCAGCAGCAGAGCTCTCCCTTCCACCTCCTACGAGCAGTACTTC. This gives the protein CASSRALPSTSYEQYF. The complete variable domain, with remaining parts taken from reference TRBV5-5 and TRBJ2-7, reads DAGVTQSPTHLIKTRGQQVTLRCSPISGHKSVSWYQQVLGQGPQFIFQYYEKEERGRGNFPDRFSARQFPNYSSELNVNALLLGDSALYLCASSRALPSTSYEQYFGPGTRLTVT.

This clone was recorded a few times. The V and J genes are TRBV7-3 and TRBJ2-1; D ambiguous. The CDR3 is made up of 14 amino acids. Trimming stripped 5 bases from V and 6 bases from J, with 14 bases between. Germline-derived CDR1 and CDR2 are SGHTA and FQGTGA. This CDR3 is CASSPTRLFNEQFF. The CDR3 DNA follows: TGTGCCAGCAGCCCAACAAGATTATTCAATGAGCAGTTCTTC.

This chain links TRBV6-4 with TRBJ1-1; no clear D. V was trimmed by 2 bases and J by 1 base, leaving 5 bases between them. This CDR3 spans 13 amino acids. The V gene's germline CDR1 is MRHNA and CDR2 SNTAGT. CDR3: CASSDNRNTEAFF. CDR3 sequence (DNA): TGTGCCAGCAGTGACAACAGGAACACTGAAGCTTTCTTT.

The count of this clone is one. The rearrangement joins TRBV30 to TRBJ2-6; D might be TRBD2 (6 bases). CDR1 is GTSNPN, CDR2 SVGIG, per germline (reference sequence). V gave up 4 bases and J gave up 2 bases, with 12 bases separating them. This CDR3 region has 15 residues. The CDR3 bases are TGTGCCTGGAACACTGGCGGGGCTGGGGCCAACGTCCTGACTTTC. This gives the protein CAWNTGGAGANVLTF.

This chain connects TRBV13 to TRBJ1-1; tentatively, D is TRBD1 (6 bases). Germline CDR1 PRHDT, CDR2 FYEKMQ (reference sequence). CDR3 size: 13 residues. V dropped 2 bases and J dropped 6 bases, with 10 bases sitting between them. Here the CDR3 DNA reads TGTGCCAGCAGCTTAAACAGGGACGCTGAAGCTTTCTTT. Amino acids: CASSLNRDAEAFF.

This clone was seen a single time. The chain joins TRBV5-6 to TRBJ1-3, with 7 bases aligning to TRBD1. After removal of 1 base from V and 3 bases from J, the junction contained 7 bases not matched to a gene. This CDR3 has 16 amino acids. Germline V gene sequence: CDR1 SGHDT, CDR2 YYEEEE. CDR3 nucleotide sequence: TGTGCCAGCAGCTTGTGGAGACAGGGAATTGGAAACACCATATATTTT. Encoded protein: CASSLWRQGIGNTIYF.

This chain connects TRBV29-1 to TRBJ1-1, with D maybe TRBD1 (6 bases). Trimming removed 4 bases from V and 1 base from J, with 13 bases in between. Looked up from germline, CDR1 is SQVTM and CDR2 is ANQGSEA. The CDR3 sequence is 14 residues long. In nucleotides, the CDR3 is TGCAGCGTTGTAAATTTAGGGGGGAACACTGAAGCTTTCTTT. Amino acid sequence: CSVVNLGGNTEAFF.

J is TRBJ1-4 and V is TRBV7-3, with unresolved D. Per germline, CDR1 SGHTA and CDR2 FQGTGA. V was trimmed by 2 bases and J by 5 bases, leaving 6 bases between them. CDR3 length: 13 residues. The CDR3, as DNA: TGTGCCAGCAGCTTAGAGCCAAATGAAAAACTGTTTTTT. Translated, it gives CASSLEPNEKLFF.

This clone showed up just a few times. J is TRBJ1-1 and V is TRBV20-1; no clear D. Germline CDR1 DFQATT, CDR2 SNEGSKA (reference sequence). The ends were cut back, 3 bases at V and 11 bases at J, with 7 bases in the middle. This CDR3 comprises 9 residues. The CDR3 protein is CSARGPAFF. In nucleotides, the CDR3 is TGCAGTGCTAGGGGTCCGGCTTTCTTT.

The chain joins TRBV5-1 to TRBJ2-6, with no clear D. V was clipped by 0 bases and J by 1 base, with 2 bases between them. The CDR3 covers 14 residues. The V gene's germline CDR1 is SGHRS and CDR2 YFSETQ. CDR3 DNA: TGCGCCAGCAGCTTGGGGTCTGGGGCCAACGTCCTGACTTTC. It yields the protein CASSLGSGANVLTF.

The CDR3 loop is CASRVGTEAFF. The CDR3 bases are TGTGCCAGTAGGGTGGGCACTGAAGCTTTCTTT. This chain connects TRBV19 to TRBJ1-1; D unclear. V was pared by 6 bases and J by 4 bases, with 6 bases between. Germline lookup yields CDR1 LNHDA and CDR2 SQIVND (reference sequence). This CDR3 has 11 amino acids.

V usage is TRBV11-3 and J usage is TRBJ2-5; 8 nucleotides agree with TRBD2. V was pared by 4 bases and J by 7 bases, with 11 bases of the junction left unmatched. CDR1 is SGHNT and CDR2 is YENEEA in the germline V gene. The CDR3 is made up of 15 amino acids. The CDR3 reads CASSSSGGAGGTQYF. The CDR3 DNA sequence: TGTGCCAGCAGCTCGAGCGGGGGAGCGGGCGGGACCCAGTACTTC.

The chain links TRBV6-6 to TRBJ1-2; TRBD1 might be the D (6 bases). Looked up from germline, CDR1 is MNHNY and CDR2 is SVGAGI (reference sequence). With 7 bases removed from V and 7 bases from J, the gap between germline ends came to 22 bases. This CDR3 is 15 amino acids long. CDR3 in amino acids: CASTNKGGSRSGYTF. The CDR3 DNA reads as TGTGCCAGCACCAATAAGGGGGGGAGCCGCTCTGGCTACACCTTC.

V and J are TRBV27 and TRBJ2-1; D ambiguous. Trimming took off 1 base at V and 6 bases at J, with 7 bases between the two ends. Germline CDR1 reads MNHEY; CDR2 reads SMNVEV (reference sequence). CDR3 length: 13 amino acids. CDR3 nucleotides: TGTGCCAGCAGTTTATTACTTAGCAATGAGCAGTTCTTC. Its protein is CASSLLLSNEQFF.

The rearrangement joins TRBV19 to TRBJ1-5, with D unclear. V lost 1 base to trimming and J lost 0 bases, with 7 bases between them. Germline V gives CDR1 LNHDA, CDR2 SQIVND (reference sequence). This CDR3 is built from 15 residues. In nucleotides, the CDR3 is TGTGCCAGTAGTATAGGGGTTAATAGCAATCAGCCCCAGCATTTT. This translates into CASSIGVNSNQPQHF.

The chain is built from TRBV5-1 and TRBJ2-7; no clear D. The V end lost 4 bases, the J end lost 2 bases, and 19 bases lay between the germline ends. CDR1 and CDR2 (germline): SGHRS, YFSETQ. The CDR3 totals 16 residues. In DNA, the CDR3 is TGCGCCAGCAGCGCTCGGGCTCCCCCTATGCCCTACGAGCAGTACTTC. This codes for CASSARAPPMPYEQYF.

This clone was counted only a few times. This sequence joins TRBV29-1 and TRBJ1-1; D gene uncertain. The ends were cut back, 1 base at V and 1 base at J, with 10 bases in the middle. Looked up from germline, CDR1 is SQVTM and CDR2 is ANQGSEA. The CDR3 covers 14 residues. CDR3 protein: CSVEGSARNTEAFF. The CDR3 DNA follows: TGCAGCGTTGAAGGAAGTGCACGGAACACTGAAGCTTTCTTT.

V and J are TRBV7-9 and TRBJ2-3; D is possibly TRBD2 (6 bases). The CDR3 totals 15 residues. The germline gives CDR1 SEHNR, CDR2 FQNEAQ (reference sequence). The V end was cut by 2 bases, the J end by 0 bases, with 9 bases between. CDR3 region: CASSLTRGSTDTQYF. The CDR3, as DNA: TGTGCCAGCAGCTTAACACGGGGGAGCACAGATACGCAGTATTTT.

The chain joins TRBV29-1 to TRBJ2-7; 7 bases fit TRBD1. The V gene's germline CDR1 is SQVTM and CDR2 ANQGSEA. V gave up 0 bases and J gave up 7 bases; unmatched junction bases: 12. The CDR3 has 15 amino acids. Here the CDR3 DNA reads TGCAGCGTTGAAGACAGGGGGTCCCCCCTGAGGGAGCAGTACTTC. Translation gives CSVEDRGSPLREQYF.

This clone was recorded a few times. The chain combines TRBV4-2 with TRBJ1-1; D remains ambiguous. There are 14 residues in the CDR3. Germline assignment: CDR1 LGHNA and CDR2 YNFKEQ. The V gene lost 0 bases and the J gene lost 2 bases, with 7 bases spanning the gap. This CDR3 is CASSQDSGNTEAFF. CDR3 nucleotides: TGTGCCAGCAGCCAAGATTCCGGAAACACTGAAGCTTTCTTT.

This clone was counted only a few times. CDR3 in amino acids: CAWTPNSRWKEKLFF. The CDR3 region has the DNA TGTGCCTGGACCCCCAACAGCCGATGGAAGGAAAAACTGTTTTTT. The genes are TRBV30 and TRBJ1-4; D call uncertain. This CDR3 has 15 amino acids. Trimming left V 4 bases short and J 8 bases short, with 20 bases between. CDR1 is GTSNPN, CDR2 SVGIG, per germline (reference sequence). The full variable domain, with the rest looked up from reference TRBV30 and TRBJ1-4, is SQTIHQWPATLVQPVGSPLSLECTVEGTSNPNLYWYRQAAGRGLQLLFYSVGIGQISSEVPQNLSASRPQDRQFILSSKKLLLSDSGFYLCAWTPNSRWKEKLFFGSGTQLSVL.

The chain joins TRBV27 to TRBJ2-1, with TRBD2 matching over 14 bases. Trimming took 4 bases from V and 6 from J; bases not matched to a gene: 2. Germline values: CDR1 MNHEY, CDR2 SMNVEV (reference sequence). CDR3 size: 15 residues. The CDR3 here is CASSWGLAGVNEQFF. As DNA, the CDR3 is TGTGCCAGCAGTTGGGGACTAGCGGGGGTCAATGAGCAGTTCTTC.

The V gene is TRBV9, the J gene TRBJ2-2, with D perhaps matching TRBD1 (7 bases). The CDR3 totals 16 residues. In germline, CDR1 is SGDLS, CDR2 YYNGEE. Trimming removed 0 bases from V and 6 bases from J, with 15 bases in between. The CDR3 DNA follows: TGTGCCAGCAGCGTAGAGGAGGGGGCCGTAGCCGGGGAGCTGTTTTTT. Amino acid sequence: CASSVEEGAVAGELFF.

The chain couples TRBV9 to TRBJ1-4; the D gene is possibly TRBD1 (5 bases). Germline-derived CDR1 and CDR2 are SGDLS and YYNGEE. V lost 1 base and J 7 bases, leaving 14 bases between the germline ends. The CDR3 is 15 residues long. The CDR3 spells CASSVTGGSSEKLFF. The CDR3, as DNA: TGTGCCAGCAGCGTAACCGGGGGGTCCAGTGAAAAACTGTTTTTT. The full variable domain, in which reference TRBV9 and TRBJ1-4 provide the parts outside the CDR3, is DSGVTQTPKHLITATGQRVTLRCSPRSGDLSVYWYQQSLDQGLQFLIQYYNGEERAKGNILERFSAQQFPDLHSELNLSSLELGDSALYFCASSVTGGSSEKLFFGSGTQLSVL.

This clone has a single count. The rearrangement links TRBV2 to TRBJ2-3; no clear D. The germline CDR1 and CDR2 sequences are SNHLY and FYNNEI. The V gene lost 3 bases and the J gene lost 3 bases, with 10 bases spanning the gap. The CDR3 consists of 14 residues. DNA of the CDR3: TGTGCCAGCAGTGATGGGTCTGGGACAGATACGCAGTATTTT. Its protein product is CASSDGSGTDTQYF.

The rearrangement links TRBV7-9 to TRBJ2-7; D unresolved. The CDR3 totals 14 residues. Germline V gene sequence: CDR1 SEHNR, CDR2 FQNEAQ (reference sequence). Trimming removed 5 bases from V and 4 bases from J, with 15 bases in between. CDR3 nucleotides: TGTGCCAGCAGCCCCGGGCCGGTCGGGTACGAGCAGTACTTC. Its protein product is CASSPGPVGYEQYF. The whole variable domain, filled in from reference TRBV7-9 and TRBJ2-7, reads DTGVSQNPRHKITKRGQNVTFRCDPISEHNRLYWYRQTLGQGPEFLTYFQNEAQLEKSRLLSDRFSAERPKGSFSTLEIQRTEQGDSAMYLCASSPGPVGYEQYFGPGTRLTVT.